The clone carrying this TCR beta chain has only a few counts. The antigen is unknown. Germline CDR1 SGDLS, CDR2 YYNGEE. CDR3 size: 16 residues. Trimming cost V 3 bases and J 8 bases; bases outside gene matches: 13. TCRdb redid the calling of the 5' RACE reads with MiXCR, one entry per CDR3 protein. The data contain 100,000 to 150,000 distinct CDR3 sequences, 15% to 20% of them seen just once; the ten biggest clones take up approximately 30%. This sample was included in a study of CD8 T cells in ankylosing spondylitis. Study findings and constraints: Seven to nine highly homologous variants formed a TCR beta motif that appeared characteristic of ankylosing spondylitis blood.

Input material: blood, either unsorted or a sorted T cell fraction (not recorded which). The sequence was obtained from a male donor with ankylosing spondylitis. The chain is built from TRBV9 and TRBJ2-1; 8 nucleotides match TRBD2. For the CDR3, the DNA is TGTGCCAGCAGCGACCCCAGCGGGAGCCTTTCCGATGAGCAGTTCTTC. This translates into CASSDPSGSLSDEQFF. The variable domain in full, with the rest retrieved from reference TRBV9 and TRBJ2-1, is DSGVTQTPKHLITATGQRVTLRCSPRSGDLSVYWYQQSLDQGLQFLIQYYNGEERAKGNILERFSAQQFPDLHSELNLSSLELGDSALYFCASSDPSGSLSDEQFFGPGTRLTVL.